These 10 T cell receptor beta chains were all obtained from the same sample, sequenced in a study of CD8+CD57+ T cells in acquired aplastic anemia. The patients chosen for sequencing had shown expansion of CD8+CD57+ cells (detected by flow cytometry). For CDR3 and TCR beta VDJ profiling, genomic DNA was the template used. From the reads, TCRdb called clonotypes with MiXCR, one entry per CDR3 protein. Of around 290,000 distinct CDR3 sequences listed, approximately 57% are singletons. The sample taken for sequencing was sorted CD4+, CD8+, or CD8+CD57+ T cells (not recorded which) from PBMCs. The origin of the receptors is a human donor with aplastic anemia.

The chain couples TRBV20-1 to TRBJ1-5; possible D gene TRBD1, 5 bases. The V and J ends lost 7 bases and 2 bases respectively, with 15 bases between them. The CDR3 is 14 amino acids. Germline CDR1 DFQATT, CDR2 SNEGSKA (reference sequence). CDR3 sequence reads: CSVTTGEGNQPQHF. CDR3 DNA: TGCAGTGTTACCACGGGGGAGGGCAATCAGCCCCAGCATTTT.

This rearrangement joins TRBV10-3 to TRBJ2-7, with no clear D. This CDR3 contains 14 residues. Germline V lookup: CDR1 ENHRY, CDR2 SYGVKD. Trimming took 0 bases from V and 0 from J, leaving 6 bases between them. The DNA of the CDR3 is TGTGCCATCAGTGAGTCCGGTGGCTCCTACGAGCAGTACTTC. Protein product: CAISESGGSYEQYF.

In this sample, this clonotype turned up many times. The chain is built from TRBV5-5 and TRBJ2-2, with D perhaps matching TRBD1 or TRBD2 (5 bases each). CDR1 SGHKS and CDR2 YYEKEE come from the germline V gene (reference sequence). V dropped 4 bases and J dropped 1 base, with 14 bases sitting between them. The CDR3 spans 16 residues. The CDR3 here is CASSHVGTGNTGELFF. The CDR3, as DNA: TGTGCCAGCAGCCACGTCGGGACGGGGAACACCGGGGAGCTGTTTTTT.

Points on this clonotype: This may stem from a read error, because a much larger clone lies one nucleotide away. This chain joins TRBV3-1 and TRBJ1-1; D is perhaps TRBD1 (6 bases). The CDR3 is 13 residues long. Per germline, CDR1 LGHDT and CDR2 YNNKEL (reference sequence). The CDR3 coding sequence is TGTACCAGCACTAACACGGGGGCCGCTGAAGCTTTCTTT. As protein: CTSTNTGAAEAFF.

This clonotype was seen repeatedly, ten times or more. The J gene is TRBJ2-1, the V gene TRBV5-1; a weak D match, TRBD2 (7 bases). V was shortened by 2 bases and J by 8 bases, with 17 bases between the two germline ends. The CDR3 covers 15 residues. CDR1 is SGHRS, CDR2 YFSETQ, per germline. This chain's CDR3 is CASSFLRGALDEQFF. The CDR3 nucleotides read TGCGCCAGCAGCTTCCTTCGGGGGGCCCTTGATGAGCAGTTCTTC.

CDR3 in amino acids: CSVPIAGTGYGYTF. In DNA form, the CDR3 reads TGCAGCGTCCCCATTGCCGGGACAGGCTATGGCTACACCTTC. The J gene is TRBJ1-2, the V gene TRBV29-1; 8 nucleotides align to TRBD1. Germline V gene lookup returns CDR1 SQVTM and CDR2 ANQGSEA. Trimming removed 6 bases from V and 4 bases from J; junction bases left unmatched: 10. The CDR3 is 14 amino acids.

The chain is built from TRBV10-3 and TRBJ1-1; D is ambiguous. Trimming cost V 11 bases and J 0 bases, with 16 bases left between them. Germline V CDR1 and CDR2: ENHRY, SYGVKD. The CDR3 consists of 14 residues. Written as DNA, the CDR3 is TGTGCCGTCTCCCGCCAGGAGATGAACACTGAAGCTTTCTTT. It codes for CAVSRQEMNTEAFF.

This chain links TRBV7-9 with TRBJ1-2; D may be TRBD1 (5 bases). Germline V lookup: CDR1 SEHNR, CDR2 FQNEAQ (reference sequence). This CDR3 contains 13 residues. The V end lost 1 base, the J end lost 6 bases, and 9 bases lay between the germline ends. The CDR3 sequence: CASSLGVGDGYTF. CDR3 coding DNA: TGTGCCAGCAGCTTAGGGGTGGGGGATGGCTACACCTTC.

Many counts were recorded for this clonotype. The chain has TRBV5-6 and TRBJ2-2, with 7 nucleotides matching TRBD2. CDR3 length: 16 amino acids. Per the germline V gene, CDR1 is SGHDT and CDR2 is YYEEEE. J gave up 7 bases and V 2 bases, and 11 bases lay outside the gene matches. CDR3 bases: TGTGCCAGCAGCTTTTTTCCGGGGGGTGAGCACGGGGAGCTGTTTTTT. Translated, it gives CASSFFPGGEHGELFF.

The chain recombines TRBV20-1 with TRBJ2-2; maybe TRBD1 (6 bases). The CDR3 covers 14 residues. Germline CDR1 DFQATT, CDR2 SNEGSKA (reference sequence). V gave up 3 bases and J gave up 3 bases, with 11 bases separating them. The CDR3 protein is CSARGAGYTGELFF. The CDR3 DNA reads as TGCAGTGCTAGGGGGGCGGGCTACACCGGGGAGCTGTTTTTT.